Shown below are 25 T cell receptor beta chains from a single sample sequenced in a study of CD8 T cells in Susac syndrome. RNA amounts of roughly 0.45 to 1 ug underwent reverse transcription with random hexamers. TCRdb redid the calling of the immunoSEQ multiplex PCR reads with MiXCR, one entry per CDR3 protein. Counted here are about 170,000 distinct CDR3 sequences, approximately 93% occurring once; the ten biggest clones make up about 0.088%. The specimen was CD4+ T cells from PBMCs. The source of these receptors is a human donor with multiple sclerosis.

The chain has TRBV18 and TRBJ2-7; the D gene is possibly TRBD1 (5 bases). Per germline, CDR1 KGHSH and CDR2 LQKENI. V lost 5 bases and J 7 bases, leaving 15 bases between the germline ends. This CDR3 spans 13 amino acids. In DNA form, the CDR3 reads TGTGCCAGCTCAGTTGGTGAAGGGGATGAGCAGTACTTC. Its protein is CASSVGEGDEQYF.

The rearrangement joins TRBV28 to TRBJ2-5; 10 bases line up with TRBD2. Germline loops: CDR1 MDHEN, CDR2 SYDVKM. Germline trimming cut 4 bases from V and 5 bases from J; bases unmatched to any gene: 7. The CDR3 covers 15 residues. CDR3 nucleotide sequence: TGTGCCAGCAGTTCAGCGGGGGGGGCACGGGAGACCCAGTACTTC. The encoded protein is CASSSAGGARETQYF.

This clonotype was seen only once. The genes are TRBV6-2 or TRBV6-3 and TRBJ1-1; possibly TRBD1 for D (5 bases). Deletions cut 2 bases from V and 3 bases from J, with 22 bases between. Germline V gene lookup returns CDR1 MNHEY and CDR2 SVGEGT. This CDR3 region has 18 residues. The CDR3 DNA is TGTGCCAGCAGTTACCGATCGAGGAGGGGTAGGATCGACACTGAAGCTTTCTTT. Protein: CASSYRSRRGRIDTEAFF.

This sequence joins TRBV3-1 and TRBJ2-7; TRBD1 is a possible D gene (5 bases). Trimming left V 2 bases short and J 4 bases short, with 12 bases between. CDR3 length: 14 amino acids. CDR1 is LGHDT, CDR2 YNNKEL, per germline (reference sequence). DNA of the CDR3: TGTGCCAGCAGCCAACTAGGGCAGGGATACGAGCAGTACTTC. The encoded protein is CASSQLGQGYEQYF.

The chain is built from TRBV20-1 and TRBJ2-4, with 11 positions matching TRBD2. The germline V gene has CDR1 DFQATT and CDR2 SNEGSKA (reference sequence). V lost 6 bases to trimming and J lost 2 bases; unmatched junction nucleotides: 9. There are 16 residues in the CDR3. The CDR3 region is CSAGSGRAWTKNIQYF. In DNA form, the CDR3 reads TGCAGTGCCGGTAGCGGGAGGGCCTGGACCAAAAACATTCAGTACTTC.

The chain is built from TRBV28 and TRBJ1-4, with TRBD1 matching over 9 bases. The CDR3 consists of 13 residues. Germline trimming cut 10 bases from V and 8 bases from J; bases unmatched to any gene: 8. Germline V gene data show CDR1 as MDHEN and CDR2 as SYDVKM. The CDR3 here is CATEGQGEEKLFF. CDR3 in DNA: TGTGCCACCGAGGGACAGGGAGAAGAAAAACTGTTTTTT.

V and J are TRBV2 and TRBJ2-7, with D perhaps TRBD1 or TRBD2 (5 bases each). Germline CDR1 is SNHLY and CDR2 is FYNNEI. Trimming removed 7 bases from V and 0 bases from J, with 13 bases in between. The CDR3 loop spans 14 amino acids. The DNA of the CDR3 is TGTGCCAGCAAGAGGGGCCTTAGCTCCTACGAGCAGTACTTC. Its protein is CASKRGLSSYEQYF.

J is TRBJ1-5 and V is TRBV27; D is perhaps TRBD1 (5 bases). Trimming took 5 bases from V and 8 from J, leaving 19 bases between them. Germline V gene lookup returns CDR1 MNHEY and CDR2 SMNVEV (reference sequence). This CDR3 region has 15 residues. In nucleotides, the CDR3 is TGTGCCAGCAGTGGAGGGGTGGGGTGGGGGGAGCCCCAGCATTTT. It codes for CASSGGVGWGEPQHF.

J is TRBJ2-3 and V is TRBV5-4, with D possibly called TRBD1 or TRBD2 (6 bases each). This CDR3 has 18 residues. V shed 4 bases and J shed 0 bases, with 21 bases lying between them. CDR1 and CDR2 (germline): SGHNT, YYREEE (reference sequence). The CDR3 protein is CASSVGGRGETSTDTQYF. CDR3 nucleotides: TGTGCCAGCAGCGTGGGGGGCCGCGGGGAAACTAGCACAGATACGCAGTATTTT.

The V call is TRBV12-3 or TRBV12-4, the J call TRBJ2-3; D ambiguous. Trimming took 3 bases from V and 2 from J, leaving 9 bases between them. The CDR3 consists of 14 residues. The CDR3 here is CASSFGPYTDTQYF. CDR3 nucleotide sequence: TGTGCCAGCAGTTTCGGGCCCTACACAGATACGCAGTATTTT.

The chain links TRBV20-1 to TRBJ2-1; 7 bases align to TRBD2. The V and J ends lost 5 bases and 7 bases, in that order; junction bases with no gene match: 29. Germline CDR1 is DFQATT and CDR2 is SNEGSKA (reference sequence). This CDR3 has 20 residues. In DNA form, the CDR3 reads TGCAGTGCTCCCGATACCGGGCTGGGGAGCGGGAAAGGTTTAAGGAATGAGCAGTTCTTC. Protein sequence: CSAPDTGLGSGKGLRNEQFF.

This chain uses TRBV28 with TRBJ2-3; no definite D call. The V gene lost 6 bases and the J gene lost 1 base, with 8 bases spanning the gap. CDR3 length: 13 residues. Germline V lookup: CDR1 MDHEN, CDR2 SYDVKM. CDR3 bases: TGTGCCAGCAGCTACTCGGGCACAGATACGCAGTATTTT. It encodes CASSYSGTDTQYF.

This chain joins TRBV5-1 and TRBJ2-5; a weak D match, TRBD1 (5 bases). CDR3 length: 14 amino acids. V shed 0 bases and J shed 5 bases, with 11 bases lying between them. Germline V gene lookup returns CDR1 SGHRS and CDR2 YFSETQ. The CDR3 DNA sequence: TGCGCCAGCAGCTTGGCCGACAGCAAGGAGACCCAGTACTTC. As protein: CASSLADSKETQYF. The whole variable domain, remainder taken from reference TRBV5-1 and TRBJ2-5, is KAGVTQTPRYLIKTRGQQVTLSCSPISGHRSVSWYQQTPGQGLQFLFEYFSETQRNKGNFPGRFSGRQFSNSRSEMNVSTLELGDSALYLCASSLADSKETQYFGPGTRLLVL.

This clonotype appeared once. V usage is TRBV7-2 and J usage is TRBJ1-2; perhaps TRBD1 as D (5 bases). The CDR3 is made up of 13 amino acids. V was shortened by 5 bases and J by 8 bases, with 15 bases between the two germline ends. Per germline, CDR1 SGHTA and CDR2 FQGNSA. The CDR3 loop is CASSPDSDSGYTF. The CDR3 DNA follows: TGTGCCAGCAGCCCTGACAGTGATTCAGGCTACACCTTC. The variable domain in full, with the rest retrieved from reference TRBV7-2 and TRBJ1-2, is GAGVSQSPSNKVTEKGKDVELRCDPISGHTALYWYRQSLGQGLEFLIYFQGNSAPDKSGLPSDRFSAERTGGSVSTLTIQRTQQEDSAVYLCASSPDSDSGYTFGSGTRLTVV.

This chain connects TRBV5-1 to TRBJ2-2; D gene ambiguous. CDR1 SGHRS and CDR2 YFSETQ come from the germline V gene. CDR3 length equals 14 residues. Trimming removed 1 base from V and 1 base from J, with 5 bases in between. The CDR3 here is CASSLRVNTGELFF. CDR3 nucleotides: TGCGCCAGCAGCTTGCGTGTGAACACCGGGGAGCTGTTTTTT.

This clonotype has a handful of counts. This sequence joins TRBV7-2 and TRBJ2-5; D gene uncertain. Germline CDR1 and CDR2: SGHTA and FQGNSA. Trimming removed 5 bases at V and 5 bases at J, with 6 bases between. The CDR3 runs 11 residues. The DNA for the CDR3 is TGTGCCAGCAGCCCTCTGGAGACCCAGTACTTC. It yields the protein CASSPLETQYF.

The chain is built from TRBV15 and TRBJ2-7; 7 bases align to TRBD2. CDR1 and CDR2 from the germline V gene are LNHNV and YYDKDF (reference sequence). After removal of 1 base from V and 2 bases from J, the junction contained 8 bases not matched to a gene. The CDR3 is made up of 16 amino acids. For the CDR3, the DNA is TGTGCCACCAGCAGAGGGGGGGGACTACTCGCCTACGAGCAGTACTTC. Protein: CATSRGGGLLAYEQYF.

This chain uses TRBV6-6 with TRBJ2-2, with a possible D match to TRBD1 (6 bases). CDR1 is MNHNY, CDR2 SVGAGI, per germline (reference sequence). V was pared by 7 bases and J by 7 bases, with 16 bases between. The CDR3 length is 14 residues. The CDR3 nucleotides read TGTGCCAGCACTAGGGACAAACAGTACGGGGAGCTGTTTTTT. This translates into CASTRDKQYGELFF.

This clonotype was detected only once. The V call is TRBV12-3 or TRBV12-4, the J call TRBJ2-2; D is undetermined. The V end lost 7 bases, the J end lost 0 bases, and 12 bases lay between the germline ends. The CDR3 has 15 residues. The DNA of the CDR3 is TGTGCCAGCACCCTACAGTACGCGAACACCGGGGAGCTGTTTTTT. Residues: CASTLQYANTGELFF.

The chain couples TRBV6-5 to TRBJ2-2; 8 positions match TRBD1. The V gene's germline CDR1 is MNHEY and CDR2 SVGAGI. This CDR3 region has 13 residues. The trim removed 8 bases at V and 13 bases at J, leaving 12 bases unmatched. This chain's CDR3 is CASHSTRQGRLFF. CDR3 nucleotide sequence: TGTGCCAGCCATTCAACCCGACAGGGGAGGCTGTTTTTT.

The V call is TRBV28, the J call TRBJ2-7; D is unclear. Germline V gene sequence: CDR1 MDHEN, CDR2 SYDVKM. V was cut by 6 bases and J by 0 bases, with 18 bases left in between. The CDR3 runs to 16 residues. The CDR3 nucleotides are TGTGCCAGCAGCGCTGGCACCTATGAAAGCTCCTACGAGCAGTACTTC. This codes for CASSAGTYESSYEQYF.

The V gene is TRBV5-6, the J gene TRBJ2-3; D ambiguous. The CDR3 covers 15 residues. V was cut by 6 bases and J by 0 bases, with 14 bases left in between. Per the germline V gene, CDR1 is SGHDT and CDR2 is YYEEEE. CDR3 protein: CASTPAPTSTDTQYF. In DNA form, the CDR3 reads TGTGCCAGCACCCCGGCCCCCACTAGCACAGATACGCAGTATTTT.

The CDR3 is CSAQEGPSYNEQFF. The CDR3 coding sequence is TGCAGTGCGCAAGAGGGACCCTCTTACAATGAGCAGTTCTTC. This chain joins TRBV20-1 and TRBJ2-1, with D perhaps being TRBD1 or TRBD2 (5 bases each). The CDR3 sequence is 14 residues long. Germline-derived CDR1 and CDR2 are DFQATT and SNEGSKA (reference sequence). Trimming pared 6 bases from V and 4 bases from J, leaving 16 bases between.

CDR3 residues: CSVTHPRTGVHEQYF. For the CDR3, the DNA is TGCAGCGTTACCCACCCCCGGACAGGGGTGCACGAGCAGTACTTC. The chain combines TRBV29-1 with TRBJ2-7; TRBD1 aligns across 9 bases. Germline V CDR1 and CDR2: SQVTM, ANQGSEA. V was pared by 5 bases and J by 5 bases, with 13 bases of the junction left unmatched. The CDR3 contains 15 residues.

This rearrangement joins TRBV20-1 to TRBJ2-7; no firm D call. The V gene's germline CDR1 is DFQATT and CDR2 SNEGSKA (reference sequence). The ends were cut back, 2 bases at V and 6 bases at J, with 14 bases in the middle. The CDR3 spans 13 residues. The CDR3 DNA sequence: TGCAGTGCTAGACTTCCGGGCCCCTCCGAGCAGTACTTC. This codes for CSARLPGPSEQYF.